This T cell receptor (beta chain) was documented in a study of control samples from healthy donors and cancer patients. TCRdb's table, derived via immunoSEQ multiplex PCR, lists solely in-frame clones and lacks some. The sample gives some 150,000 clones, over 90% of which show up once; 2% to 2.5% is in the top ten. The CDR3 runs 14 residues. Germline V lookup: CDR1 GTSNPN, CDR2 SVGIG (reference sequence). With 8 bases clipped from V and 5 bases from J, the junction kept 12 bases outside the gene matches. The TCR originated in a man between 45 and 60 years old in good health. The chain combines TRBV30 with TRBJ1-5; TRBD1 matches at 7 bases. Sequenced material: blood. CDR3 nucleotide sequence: TGTGCCCTCCAATTGACAGGGTCTTATCAGCCCCAGCATTTT. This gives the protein CALQLTGSYQPQHF.